This passage covers 32 T cell receptor beta chains from one sample sequenced in a study of CD8 T cells in ankylosing spondylitis. Overall study results and limits: Ankylosing spondylitis blood appeared to carry a characteristic TCR beta motif of 7 or 8 highly homologous variants.

TCRdb passed the 5' RACE reads through MiXCR, listing each CDR3 protein once. The sample carries approximately 550,000 distinct CDR3 sequences, about an eighth recorded once. The antigens of these receptors remain unknown. The source material was blood, either unsorted or a sorted T cell fraction (not recorded which). The receptors were sampled from a male donor with ankylosing spondylitis.

J is TRBJ2-3 and V is TRBV20-1; 13 bases fit TRBD2. V was pared by 5 bases and J by 5 bases, with 10 bases of the junction left unmatched. The CDR3 has 16 amino acids. Germline CDR1 and CDR2: DFQATT and SNEGSKA (reference sequence). CDR3 protein: CSASPGLAGFIDTQYF. CDR3 bases: TGCAGTGCTTCTCCGGGACTAGCGGGATTTATAGATACGCAGTATTTT.

This clonotype has a single count. This chain uses TRBV20-1 with TRBJ2-2; the D gene is possibly TRBD2 (5 bases). Trimming stripped 1 base from V and 3 bases from J, with 24 bases between. The germline CDR1 and CDR2 sequences are DFQATT and SNEGSKA (reference sequence). The CDR3 is 19 residues long. CDR3 DNA: TGCAGTGCTAGAGCTCGGAGCAAAATTCTAGCTGGGGACACCGGGGAGCTGTTTTTT. As protein: CSARARSKILAGDTGELFF.

This chain connects TRBV10-3 to TRBJ1-2; 9 bases are shared with TRBD1. The V and J ends lost 6 bases and 6 bases, in that order; junction bases with no gene match: 11. Per germline, CDR1 ENHRY and CDR2 SYGVKD. The CDR3 covers 15 residues. The CDR3 sequence: CAISSPTGGRDGYTF. CDR3 bases: TGTGCCATCAGCTCCCCCACAGGGGGCAGGGATGGCTACACCTTC.

V gene TRBV9 combines with J gene TRBJ2-5, with 7 bases matching TRBD1. CDR3 length equals 15 residues. V shed 0 bases, J shed 4 bases, and the junction held 6 bases outside the gene matches. The germline V gene encodes CDR1 SGDLS and CDR2 YYNGEE. DNA of the CDR3: TGTGCCAGCAGCGTAGGACAGGGAGTTTTAGAGACCCAGTACTTC. The encoded protein is CASSVGQGVLETQYF.

The V call is TRBV5-1, the J call TRBJ1-3; D remains unclear. Germline-derived CDR1 and CDR2 are SGHRS and YFSETQ. The germline V and J ends were trimmed by 7 bases and 0 bases, with 14 bases remaining between them. CDR3 size: 15 residues. The chain's CDR3 is CASRERGNSGNTIYF. CDR3 DNA: TGCGCCAGCCGGGAGAGAGGGAACTCTGGAAACACCATATATTTT. Supplemented by reference TRBV5-1 and TRBJ1-3, the full variable domain reads KAGVTQTPRYLIKTRGQQVTLSCSPISGHRSVSWYQQTPGQGLQFLFEYFSETQRNKGNFPGRFSGRQFSNSRSEMNVSTLELGDSALYLCASRERGNSGNTIYFGEGSWLTVV.

The gene calls are TRBV20-1 and TRBJ2-7; TRBD1 aligns across 9 bases. Unmatched junction bases numbered 7, after V lost 1 base and J lost 3 bases. The CDR3 has 15 amino acids. CDR1 DFQATT and CDR2 SNEGSKA come from the germline V gene (reference sequence). The CDR3 region is CSARGGTGFLYEQYF. The DNA of the CDR3 is TGCAGTGCTAGAGGCGGGACAGGGTTCCTCTACGAGCAGTACTTC.

There are a few counts of this clonotype. The chain couples TRBV5-4 to TRBJ2-3; D may match TRBD1 or TRBD2 (5 bases each). V was clipped by 2 bases and J by 0 bases, with 10 bases between them. CDR3 length: 15 residues. CDR1 SGHNT and CDR2 YYREEE come from the germline V gene (reference sequence). CDR3 sequence (DNA): TGTGCCAGCAGCTTCTACCGGGACAGCACAGATACGCAGTATTTT. It codes for CASSFYRDSTDTQYF.

This chain joins TRBV11-2 and TRBJ1-2, with D unresolved. The germline gives CDR1 SGHAT, CDR2 FQNNGV. The CDR3 has 13 amino acids. Trimming cost V 2 bases and J 1 base, with 5 bases left between them. CDR3 nucleotides: TGTGCCAGCAGCTTATACCATAACTATGGCTACACCTTC. Protein sequence: CASSLYHNYGYTF.

The sample holds a few counts of this clonotype. The chain employs TRBV20-1 and TRBJ1-3, with a weak D call TRBD1 (5 bases). Germline values: CDR1 DFQATT, CDR2 SNEGSKA (reference sequence). The CDR3 loop spans 13 amino acids. V shed 3 bases and J shed 0 bases, with 6 bases lying between them. CDR3 in DNA: TGCAGTGCTAGCCAGGGCTCTGGAAACACCATATATTTT. This translates into CSASQGSGNTIYF.

This clonotype has a handful of counts. DNA of the CDR3: TGCGCCAGCAGCACGGGGACGGATTTTAATGAAAAACTGTTTTTT. It specifies CASSTGTDFNEKLFF. The genes are TRBV5-1 and TRBJ1-4; TRBD1 might be the D (5 bases). The CDR3 covers 15 residues. V lost 4 bases, J lost 4 bases, and 14 bases lay in between. Per the germline V gene, CDR1 is SGHRS and CDR2 is YFSETQ. The whole variable domain, filled in from reference TRBV5-1 and TRBJ1-4, reads KAGVTQTPRYLIKTRGQQVTLSCSPISGHRSVSWYQQTPGQGLQFLFEYFSETQRNKGNFPGRFSGRQFSNSRSEMNVSTLELGDSALYLCASSTGTDFNEKLFFGSGTQLSVL.

This clonotype was seen more than once but under ten times. The chain carries TRBV2 and TRBJ1-3; 8 nucleotides line up with TRBD1. The junction had 3 bases not matched to a gene; V was cut back by 5 bases and J by 0 bases. This CDR3 comprises 15 residues. The germline V gene encodes CDR1 SNHLY and CDR2 FYNNEI. The CDR3, as DNA: TGTGCCAGCAGTTCCGACAGGGGCTCTGGAAACACCATATATTTT. Protein sequence: CASSSDRGSGNTIYF.

This clonotype occurred many times. The chain is built from TRBV15 and TRBJ2-1; TRBD1 matches at 7 bases. The CDR3 length is 15 residues. V gave up 2 bases and J gave up 3 bases; unmatched junction bases: 4. Germline CDR1 reads LNHNV; CDR2 reads YYDKDF (reference sequence). In nucleotides, the CDR3 is TGTGCCACCAGCAGATCGGGACAGTACTACAATGAGCAGTTCTTC. This sequence encodes CATSRSGQYYNEQFF.

The V and J genes are TRBV2 and TRBJ2-1; no definite D call. From germline, CDR1 is SNHLY and CDR2 FYNNEI. This CDR3 contains 13 residues. V shed 6 bases and J shed 3 bases, with 9 bases lying between them. CDR3: CASRENGYNEQFF. CDR3 sequence (DNA): TGTGCCAGCAGAGAAAACGGCTACAATGAGCAGTTCTTC.

This clonotype was seen only a few times. V usage is TRBV5-1 and J usage is TRBJ1-3; 8 bases are a match to TRBD1. The V gene's germline CDR1 is SGHRS and CDR2 YFSETQ. CDR3 length: 16 amino acids. V shed 0 bases and J 4 bases; nucleotides not matched to a gene: 6. The CDR3 DNA reads TGCGCCAGCAGCTTGGATCCAGGGGGCGCCGGAAACACCATATATTTT. Protein product: CASSLDPGGAGNTIYF.

The rearrangement joins TRBV14 to TRBJ2-3; D is perhaps TRBD1 (6 bases). Germline V CDR1 and CDR2: SGHDN, FVKESK. Trimming shortened V by 4 bases and J by 5 bases, and 16 bases separated the two germline ends. The CDR3 consists of 15 residues. For the CDR3, the DNA is TGTGCCAGCAGCCCTTTAGAGGGGGTTGGAGATACGCAGTATTTT. It is translated as CASSPLEGVGDTQYF.

In this sample, this clonotype turned up a few times. The genes are TRBV14 and TRBJ1-1, with D possibly being TRBD1 (5 bases). V was cut by 0 bases and J by 1 base, with 9 bases left in between. The CDR3 contains 15 residues. Germline assignment: CDR1 SGHDN and CDR2 FVKESK. CDR3 bases: TGTGCCAGCAGCCAAGAAGGCCAGGGGAACACTGAAGCTTTCTTT. It translates to CASSQEGQGNTEAFF.

This clonotype was counted a few times. This chain connects TRBV5-6 to TRBJ2-7; TRBD1 matches at 9 bases. This CDR3 has 14 amino acids. Losses at the gene ends were 0 bases for V and 4 bases for J; bases not matched to a gene: 2. CDR1 is SGHDT and CDR2 is YYEEEE in the germline V gene. CDR3 sequence: CASSLGTGEYEQYV. In DNA, the CDR3 is TGTGCCAGCAGCTTGGGGACAGGGGAATACGAGCAGTACGTC.

This clonotype was seen a few times. V and J are TRBV9 and TRBJ1-2; tentative D call: TRBD1 (6 bases). Trimming left V 0 bases short and J 4 bases short, with 19 bases between. This CDR3 comprises 17 residues. Germline loops: CDR1 SGDLS, CDR2 YYNGEE. CDR3 sequence reads: CASSVGGGQKGGYGYTF. The CDR3 region has the DNA TGTGCCAGCAGCGTAGGGGGGGGCCAAAAAGGAGGCTATGGCTACACCTTC.

This chain links TRBV6-5 with TRBJ2-3; 7 positions match TRBD1. The trim removed 2 bases at V and 0 bases at J, leaving 11 bases unmatched. The CDR3 consists of 18 residues. Germline lookup yields CDR1 MNHEY and CDR2 SVGAGI. The CDR3 loop is CASSYPSGTELSTDTQYF. In DNA, the CDR3 is TGTGCCAGCAGTTACCCTAGTGGGACAGAGCTCAGCACAGATACGCAGTATTTT.

The J gene is TRBJ1-5, the V gene TRBV30, with 7 bases aligning to TRBD1. CDR3 length: 15 amino acids. After removal of 0 bases from V and 4 bases from J, the junction contained 6 bases not matched to a gene. Germline V gives CDR1 GTSNPN, CDR2 SVGIG (reference sequence). The DNA for the CDR3 is TGTGCCTGGAGTGTTATGACAGGGAAGAATCAGCCCCAGCATTTT. This translates into CAWSVMTGKNQPQHF.

The chain joins TRBV30 to TRBJ2-7; 9 bases line up with TRBD1. The CDR3 extends over 15 amino acids. V was pared by 4 bases and J by 2 bases, with 9 bases of the junction left unmatched. Germline-derived CDR1 and CDR2 are GTSNPN and SVGIG (reference sequence). The CDR3 here is CAWTSRQGDPYEQYF. CDR3 coding DNA: TGTGCCTGGACCTCCCGACAGGGGGACCCCTACGAGCAGTACTTC.

The chain couples TRBV6-2 or TRBV6-3 to TRBJ1-1; TRBD1 is a possible D gene (5 bases). The CDR3 loop spans 16 amino acids. Germline CDR1 MNHEY, CDR2 SVGEGT. V dropped 7 bases and J dropped 5 bases, with 23 bases sitting between them. This CDR3 is CASTFPWGQRRTEAFF. The CDR3 DNA follows: TGTGCCAGCACCTTCCCTTGGGGCCAAAGGAGGACTGAAGCTTTCTTT.

This clonotype has just a few counts. The chain links TRBV14 to TRBJ2-1, with 7 bases fitting TRBD2. Germline V gene lookup returns CDR1 SGHDN and CDR2 FVKESK. V shed 0 bases and J 0 bases; nucleotides not matched to a gene: 14. The CDR3 length is 20 residues. For the CDR3, the DNA is TGTGCCAGCAGCCAAGATGTTGGGCTAGCGGATTGGAGCTCCTACAATGAGCAGTTCTTC. Its protein is CASSQDVGLADWSSYNEQFF.

This clonotype has only a few counts. V usage is TRBV5-6 and J usage is TRBJ1-6; TRBD1 aligns across 10 bases. This CDR3 spans 14 amino acids. Trimming cost V 3 bases and J 10 bases; bases outside gene matches: 4. Germline CDR1 SGHDT, CDR2 YYEEEE. The CDR3 DNA reads TGTGCCAGCAGCTGGGACAGGGGCGGATCACCCCTCCACTTT. Amino acid sequence: CASSWDRGGSPLHF.

The J gene is TRBJ1-2, the V gene TRBV27; D not resolved. V was pared by 2 bases and J by 7 bases, with 8 bases between. Germline V gene lookup returns CDR1 MNHEY and CDR2 SMNVEV (reference sequence). The CDR3 is 12 residues long. CDR3 nucleotide sequence: TGTGCCAGCAGTTTAAGAGGGAGTGGCTACACCTTC. The encoded protein is CASSLRGSGYTF.

The rearrangement joins TRBV11-3 to TRBJ1-1; no firm D call. Trimming stripped 0 bases from V and 5 bases from J, with 4 bases between. Germline CDR1 is SGHNT and CDR2 is YENEEA. CDR3 length: 12 residues. The CDR3: CASSLDVTEAFF. The CDR3, as DNA: TGTGCCAGCAGCTTAGATGTGACTGAAGCTTTCTTT.

The V and J genes are TRBV7-9 and TRBJ2-5; D call uncertain. V lost 2 bases, J lost 2 bases, and 12 bases lay in between. The germline gives CDR1 SEHNR, CDR2 FQNEAQ (reference sequence). This CDR3 has 15 amino acids. The CDR3 DNA reads TGTGCCAGCAGCTTACAATGGGCCATACAAGAGACCCAGTACTTC. Its translation: CASSLQWAIQETQYF. Using reference TRBV7-9 and TRBJ2-5 for the parts outside the CDR3, the full variable domain is DTGVSQNPRHKITKRGQNVTFRCDPISEHNRLYWYRQTLGQGPEFLTYFQNEAQLEKSRLLSDRFSAERPKGSFSTLEIQRTEQGDSAMYLCASSLQWAIQETQYFGPGTRLLVL.

This clonotype was observed a handful of times. This chain joins TRBV20-1 and TRBJ2-1; D uncertain. The CDR3 totals 15 residues. Per the germline V gene, CDR1 is DFQATT and CDR2 is SNEGSKA (reference sequence). The V end was cut by 5 bases, the J end by 0 bases, with 14 bases between. CDR3 loop: CSAPSWSPSYNEQFF. The CDR3 bases are TGCAGTGCTCCAAGCTGGAGCCCCTCCTACAATGAGCAGTTCTTC.

The V gene is TRBV29-1, the J gene TRBJ2-2; 7 bases align to TRBD1. The CDR3 covers 12 residues. With 7 bases clipped from V and 4 bases from J, the junction kept 3 bases outside the gene matches. Germline lookup yields CDR1 SQVTM and CDR2 ANQGSEA. This CDR3 is CSGGQSTGELFF. Written as DNA, the CDR3 is TGCAGCGGGGGACAGAGCACCGGGGAGCTGTTTTTT.

This clonotype occurred a few times. The chain links TRBV2 to TRBJ2-7; 8 nucleotides match TRBD1. The J segment lost 7 bases and the V segment lost 7 bases, leaving 9 bases of the junction unmatched. This CDR3 is 13 amino acids long. CDR1 and CDR2 (germline): SNHLY, FYNNEI. The CDR3 nucleotides read TGTGCCAGCAAAACCGACAGGGGCAATGAGCAGTACTTC. Residues: CASKTDRGNEQYF. Full variable domain (outside the CDR3, taken from reference TRBV2 and TRBJ2-7): EPEVTQTPSHQVTQMGQEVILRCVPISNHLYFYWYRQILGQKVEFLVSFYNNEISEKSEIFDDQFSVERPDGSNFTLKIRSTKLEDSAMYFCASKTDRGNEQYFGPGTRLTVT.

The chain links TRBV25-1 to TRBJ1-2, with TRBD1 as a possible D gene (5 bases). V shed 5 bases and J shed 7 bases, with 20 bases lying between them. Germline CDR1 and CDR2: MGHDK and SYGVNS. The CDR3 contains 15 residues. CDR3: CASSSGASGVSGYTF. CDR3 coding DNA: TGTGCCAGCAGTTCCGGGGCCTCAGGTGTTTCTGGCTACACCTTC.

The V call is TRBV20-1, the J call TRBJ2-3; 13 bases match TRBD2. Germline CDR1 DFQATT, CDR2 SNEGSKA (reference sequence). Germline trimming cut 6 bases from V and 8 bases from J; bases unmatched to any gene: 5. The length of the CDR3 is 13 residues. The CDR3 DNA follows: TGCAGTGCAAGGACTAGCGGGAGAGGTACGCAGTATTTT. It specifies CSARTSGRGTQYF.